This T cell receptor (beta chain) was profiled in a study of T cells in Graves' hyperthyroidism and ophthalmopathy. Background on the study: At initial diagnosis, before any treatment had begun, peripheral blood was obtained.

It was considered stable Graves' hyperthyroidism when ophthalmopathy did not progress within 18 months. Fresh peripheral blood, around 10 ml, yielded the PBMCs. V lost 5 bases and J 7 bases, leaving 13 bases between the germline ends. Germline V gene lookup returns CDR1 KGHDR and CDR2 SFDVKD. This CDR3 has 13 amino acids. RNA transcripts gave rise to amplified TCR beta CDR3 regions. Researchers ran a first-round RT-PCR on the TCR CDR3 using the HTBI primer set. Each CDR3 protein gets one entry after TCRdb re-called the multiplex PCR reads with MiXCR. Counted here are 600,000 to 750,000 distinct CDR3 sequences, around a sixth occurring once; the ten biggest clones make up 15% to 19%. This clonotype was recorded many times.

The sequence derives from a middle-aged man with Graves' hyperthyroidism. Sequenced: blood. J is TRBJ2-5 and V is TRBV24-1; tentatively, D is TRBD1 (5 bases). The CDR3 here is CATSGQLGGTQYF. CDR3 in DNA: TGTGCCACCAGTGGACAGCTCGGCGGGACCCAGTACTTC.